The source of this T cell receptor (beta chain) is a study of massively parallel sequencing of T cell beta chains (dated by TCRdb to the late 2000s). Notes on the research overall: The study profiled human TCR beta CDR3 diversity in peripheral blood using 5'-RACE, Illumina short-read sequencing and a dedicated short-read assembly strategy.

The donor pool comprised a few hundred males and around 160 females, all aged roughly 18 to 40 years. From 150 to 200 liters of pooled peripheral blood, peripheral leukocyte polyA+ RNA was isolated. A commercial mRNA preparation from normal human peripheral blood leukocytes, pooled from roughly 600 individuals, served as the starting material. Sequencer: Illumina Genome Analyzer II. A RACE product of about 520 bp was obtained after two rounds of nested PCR with TRBC1/TRBC2-specific primers and was gel-purified. First-strand cDNA was made with a TRBC-specific primer plus a template-switching oligonucleotide, which provided a 5' anchor for RACE. Because the RACE amplicon was too long to sequence directly with short reads, the RACE amplicon was concatemerized by ligation and then sheared by sonication. PAGE was used to isolate a size fraction of 100 to 300 bp, and that fraction then underwent shotgun sequencing on the Illumina platform. In separate sequencing runs on an Illumina GAII, 18.8 million 36-nt reads and 21.7 million 50-nt single-end reads were generated. In the source study's methods: Assembly of the pooled 40,582,229 reads was performed with iSSAKE using parameters -m 15, -o 2 and -r 0.7. De novo CDR3 beta assemblies were seeded by reads aligning to the ends of Ensembl TRBV gene predictions that carried unmatched junctional bases. Clonotype abundance was estimated from the number of matching assembled contigs rather than from raw read depth. After roughly 2,000 (around 5.9%) of the assembled clonotypes were removed for having in-frame stop codons, roughly 34,000 productive clonotypes remained. Of the roughly 310 unique TCR sequences obtained by Sanger sequencing of cloned RACE products, around 64% were also present in the Illumina assembly. TCRdb took the public reads, trimmed them with fastp at Q25, ran MiXCR for clone calling and kept in-frame beta chains. Merged by CDR3 protein, the rows form single entries marked with the most common genes and DNA. In this record, the V and J calls reflect TCRdb's handling and not the investigators' own analysis. The sample includes fewer than 4,500 distinct CDR3 sequences, with 35% to 45% observed a single time. Of the sample, around 3.1% is held by the ten largest clones.

The table lists this clonotype with a few counts. The target of this receptor is not known. No clone much larger than this one lies a single base away; base qualities are absent. Results and caveats for the whole study, not just this receptor: A unique TRBV gene could be assigned to only around 23,000 (roughly 70%) of the clonotypes. A single sequence read supported most clonotypes (about 70% of the roughly 34,000), and this single-read support could in principle inflate apparent diversity. Among 34,000 or so distinct clonotypes, single-copy clonotypes made up 65.3% of clonotypes but only about 19% of assemblies. Because the RNA was pooled from many donors, population-average clonotype abundance rather than any individual repertoire is reflected in the results. Preferential PCR amplification of some TRBV and TRBJ sequences may have skewed the reported gene usage frequencies. The length of CDR3 beta varied from 21 to 81 nucleotides, with the peak at 45 nucleotides. In subsampling, clonotype counts increased linearly with read number, which indicated that sequencing depth was far from saturation.

The sequenced sample was commercial RNA from peripheral blood pooled from many donors. The clonotype originates from a pool of human donors in good health; the sample was commercial RNA pooled from many donors.

For the CDR3, the sequence is CSADTGGREQYF. The DNA sequence is as follows: TGCAGTGCGGATACAGGGGGCAGAGAGCAGTACTTC. The V and J genes are TRBV20-1 and TRBJ2-7, with TRBD1 matching 9 junction bases. V ends up 6 bases short and J 7 bases short, with an unmatched junction base count of 7. From the germline V gene (reference sequence), CDR1 is DFQATT and CDR2 is SNEGSKA. The CDR3 runs 12 residues from the cysteine to the phenylalanine. Just the 36-base CDR3 DNA is kept, in frame starting at base 1.